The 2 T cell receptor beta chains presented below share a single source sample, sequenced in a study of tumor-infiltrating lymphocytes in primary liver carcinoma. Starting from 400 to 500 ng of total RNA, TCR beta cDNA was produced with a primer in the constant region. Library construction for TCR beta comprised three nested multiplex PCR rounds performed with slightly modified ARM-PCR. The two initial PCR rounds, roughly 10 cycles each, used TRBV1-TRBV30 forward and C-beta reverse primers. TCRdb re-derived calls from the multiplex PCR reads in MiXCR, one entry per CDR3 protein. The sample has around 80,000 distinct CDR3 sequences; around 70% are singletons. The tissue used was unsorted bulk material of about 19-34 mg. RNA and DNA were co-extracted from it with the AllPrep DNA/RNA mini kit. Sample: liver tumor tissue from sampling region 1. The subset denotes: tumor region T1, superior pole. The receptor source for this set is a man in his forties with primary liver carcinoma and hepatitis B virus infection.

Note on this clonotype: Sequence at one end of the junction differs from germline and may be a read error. CDR3 nucleotides: TGTGCCAGTAGCTTGGATATCGGGCTAGCCATGGGTGGGCAGTTCTTC. It specifies CASSLDIGLAMGGQFF. This sequence joins TRBV11-2 and TRBJ2-1; weak D call: TRBD2 (5 bases). The CDR3 is 16 amino acids. Germline lookup yields CDR1 SGHAT and CDR2 FQNNGV.

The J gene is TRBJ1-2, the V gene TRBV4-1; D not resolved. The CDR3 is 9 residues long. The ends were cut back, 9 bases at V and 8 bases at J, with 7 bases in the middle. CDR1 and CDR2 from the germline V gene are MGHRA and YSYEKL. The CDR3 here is CASKLGYTF. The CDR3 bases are TGCGCCAGTAAGCTGGGCTACACCTTC.